The TCR beta chain under discussion was sequenced for a study of spatial heterogeneity in lung cancer. The study, taken as a whole, reports: Higher tumor mutation counts went along with higher counts of expanded intratumoral alpha and beta TCRs.

Time point meaning: sample taken at primary tumor resection. From germline, CDR1 is SGHRS and CDR2 YFSETQ. The trim removed 4 bases at V and 0 bases at J, leaving 10 bases unmatched. This CDR3 has 19 residues. Sample share makes this clonotype medium-sized (0.01 to 0.1%). Antigen unknown. TCRdb analysed the 5' RACE reads with MiXCR anew, one entry per CDR3 protein. In the table there are several thousand distinct CDR3 sequences, roughly 15% of which are singletons. Specimen: lung tumor tissue, collected at surgery. V gene TRBV5-1 combines with J gene TRBJ2-2, with TRBD2 matching 12 bases. This TCR derives from a male donor with early-stage non-small cell lung cancer. The CDR3 loop is CASSPLTSGGTPNTGELFF. CDR3 nucleotides: TGCGCCAGCAGCCCCCTCACTAGCGGGGGGACCCCGAACACCGGGGAGCTGTTTTTT.